This entry concerns a single T cell receptor beta chain. Its antigen is not known. This CDR3 spans 12 amino acids. Germline V gene data show CDR1 as MDHEN and CDR2 as SYDVKM. Trimming removed 5 bases from V and 1 base from J, with 4 bases in between. The sample belongs to a study of cytomegalovirus exposure and HLA in healthy donors. General study findings and limits: Accurate HLA-A and HLA-B prediction from TCR beta sequences was reported for most subjects. Most sequenced TCRs were rare (though some public TCRs occurred in many donors).

PCR employed 60 Vbeta and 13 Jbeta primers. Some clones are missing from TCRdb's copy, which holds only in-frame ones; the method was immunoSEQ multiplex PCR. The sample lists about 110,000 clones, 70% to 80% occurring once. This sequence joins TRBV28 and TRBJ2-3, with no clear D. The TCR sequence derives from a man in his fifties in good health and CMV-seropositive. Sample: PBMCs. The CDR3 nucleotides read TGTGCCAGCAGTGAGGGCACAGATACGCAGTATTTT. Its protein product is CASSEGTDTQYF.